This T cell receptor beta chain was identified during a study of T cell responses to AZD1222 COVID-19 vaccine. Measured with immunoSEQ multiplex PCR; TCRdb has only the in-frame clones, and not every one. The sample has 200,000 or so clones, approximately 93% seen once. Points on this clone: Its antigen is currently unknown.

The CDR3 has 12 amino acids. V lost 4 bases and J 7 bases, leaving 9 bases between the germline ends. Looked up from germline, CDR1 is SGHNT and CDR2 is YYREEE (reference sequence). General study findings and limits: There were mostly white British donors and more females than males, and clonal diversity was possibly underestimated.

This clonotype was obtained from an adult who received the AZD1222 COVID-19 vaccine. The chain has TRBV5-4 and TRBJ2-1; possibly TRBD1 for D (5 bases). Sequenced material: peripheral blood, taken 28 days after the second AZD1222 dose. The chain's CDR3 is CASSPDRNEQFF. In nucleotides, the CDR3 is TGTGCCAGCAGCCCCGACAGAAATGAGCAGTTCTTC. Full variable domain (rest looked up from reference TRBV5-4 and TRBJ2-1): ETGVTQSPTHLIKTRGQQVTLRCSSQSGHNTVSWYQQALGQGPQFIFQYYREEENGRGNFPPRFSGLQFPNYSSELNVNALELDDSALYLCASSPDRNEQFFGPGTRLTVL.